This T cell receptor (beta chain) stems from a study of radiation and T cells in renal cell carcinoma. Background on the study: Nephrectomy followed 15 Gy stereotactic body radiation by 4 weeks. The study's findings and limits: No pretreatment tumor biopsies were available for baseline clonotypes. In blood, top tumor clones expanded by 2 weeks, shrinking by 4.

As concerns this clone: What it recognizes is unknown.

CDR1 is SGHRS, CDR2 YFSETQ, per germline. The CDR3 loop spans 15 amino acids. The V and J ends lost 0 bases and 6 bases respectively, with 12 bases between them. Some clones are missing from TCRdb's copy, which holds only in-frame ones; the method was immunoSEQ multiplex PCR. The sample yields some 120,000 clones, about 88% seen once. Time point noted: blood 2 weeks post-SBRT. Treatment: 15 Gy SBRT to primary tumor, nephrectomy 4 weeks later. Clear cell pathology was present in this patient's renal cell carcinoma. The sequence came from a woman in her 70s with renal cell carcinoma. V is TRBV5-1 and J is TRBJ2-2; the D gene is possibly TRBD2 (6 bases). This sample comprised blood, obtained from a patient whose treatment included radiotherapy and nephrectomy. The CDR3 nucleotides are TGCGCCAGCAGCTTGGCCCCTAGCGAGTCCGGGGAGCTGTTTTTT. Amino acids: CASSLAPSESGELFF.